This is a list of T cell receptor beta chains from one sample in a study of T cell changes during pregnancy in multiple sclerosis. The table came from immunoSEQ multiplex PCR; TCRdb's copy has only in-frame clones and leaves some out. The table lists approximately 57,000 clones, approximately 89% of them singletons. The sample consisted of peripheral blood, taken after pregnancy. The receptors shown here come from a female donor in good health, enrolled as a control in a pregnancy study. CDR3s include the opening cysteine and the closing phenylalanine or tryptophan. Fields, in order: V gene, clone size, CDR3 protein. Size is stated for part of the rows, as once, few or many counts, or as a class when the clone is expanded.

TRBV5-3 | NA | CARSLDQGTPGELFF
TRBV4-2 | few | CASSQEGGGSYNEQFF
TRBV5-6 | NA | CASSVRTSGRFNEQFF
TRBV7-3 | NA | CASSLTPTSGGPDTQYF
TRBV4-3 | NA | CASSHDRENYGYTF
TRBV4-1 | NA | CASSQGLLAATYEQYF
TRBV7-2 | NA | CAGSLAEPGDGYTF
TRBV11-3 | NA | CASSLRSGNNEQFF
TRBV7-2 | NA | CASFGTVTDTQYF
TRBV6-4 | NA | CASSDENQPQHF
TRBV30 | NA | CAWTGGSYNEQFF
TRBV7-3 | NA | CASSLIAQETQYF
TRBV7-2 | NA | CASRSQGADTGELFF
TRBV28 | once | CASSFQREAYLNTGELFF
TRBV4-3 | NA | CASSQGRVSNYEQYF
TRBV16 | NA | CASSLVNVGGPEAFF
TRBV5-5 | once | CASRPNSLAGETQYF
TRBV27 | once | CASSPRPWDSVYYEQYF
TRBV5-1 | NA | CASSLEAGPGNTIYF
TRBV5-8 | NA | CAGRGRTGTGELFF
TRBV4-3 | NA | CASSQTLQRFNQPQHF
TRBV27 | NA | CASSTGTGDQETQYF
TRBV6-1 | NA | CASRGVKAGGYEQYF
TRBV4-1 | once | CASSQDERYGYTF
TRBV13 | NA | CASSPPGQGQETQYF
TRBV6-5 | NA | CASSYDREQRGSPLHF
TRBV27 | NA | CASSREQGGGRHEQFF
TRBV5-1 | NA | CASSQGGQLPYEQYF
TRBV7-2 | NA | CASSPLTGSGGLYQETQYF
TRBV7-9 | NA | CASSLSGYDGYF
TRBV11-3 | NA | CASSFLEGTEAFF
TRBV9 | NA | CASSSGTIYNEQFF
TRBV5-4 | once | CASSSRTEIYEQYF
TRBV5-1 | once | CASSLAGTLSYEQYF
TRBV15 | NA | CATSRLRQGRETQYF
TRBV7-9 | NA | CASSEGVENTIYF
TRBV7-2 | NA | CASRGDRFTDTQYF
TRBV2 | NA | CASRGQGSEKLFF
TRBV27 | NA | CASSLSPGGGACVF
TRBV4-3 | NA | CASSQDSGTGELFF